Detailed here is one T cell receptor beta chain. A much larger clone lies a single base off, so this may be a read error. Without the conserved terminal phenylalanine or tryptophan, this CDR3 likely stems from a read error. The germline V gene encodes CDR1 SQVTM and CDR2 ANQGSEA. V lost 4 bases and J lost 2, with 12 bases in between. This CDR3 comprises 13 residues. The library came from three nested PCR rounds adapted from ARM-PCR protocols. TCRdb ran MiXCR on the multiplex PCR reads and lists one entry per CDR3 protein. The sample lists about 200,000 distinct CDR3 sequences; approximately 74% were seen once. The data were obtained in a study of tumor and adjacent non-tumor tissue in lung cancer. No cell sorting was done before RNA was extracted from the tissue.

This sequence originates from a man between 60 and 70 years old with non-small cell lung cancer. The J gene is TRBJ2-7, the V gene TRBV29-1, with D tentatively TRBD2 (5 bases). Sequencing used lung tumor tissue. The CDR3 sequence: CSVVSGSPYEQYL. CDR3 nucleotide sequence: TGCAGCGTTGTCTCGGGGAGCCCCTACGAGCAGTACTTA.